A selection of T cell receptor beta chains follows, all from one sample in a study of OX40 agonist ivuxolimab in advanced cancers. Clones were read by immunoSEQ multiplex PCR, and TCRdb kept only the in-frame ones, dropping some. The repertoire includes approximately 60,000 clones, about 83% of them detected once, and roughly 9.2% sits in the top ten. Sequencing used CD4+ or CD8+ T cells sorted from blood, obtained in a trial of the OX40 agonist ivuxolimab. These receptors were collected from an adult with an advanced solid tumor such as melanoma, head and neck, liver or kidney cancer. Both conserved end residues are part of each CDR3. Fields, in order: D gene, clone size, J gene, V gene, CDR3 DNA, CDR3 protein. D genes are given only for firm matches. Clone size appears in some rows only: once, few, many, or a class for an expanded clone.

d_call: .; clone_size: .; j_call: TRBJ1-1; v_call: TRBV27; cdr3_nt: TGTGCCAGCAGTCCCGGAACAGGGATATTCAACACTGAAGCTTTCTTT; cdr3_aa: CASSPGTGIFNTEAFF
d_call: .; clone_size: once; j_call: TRBJ1-3; v_call: TRBV9; cdr3_nt: TGTGCCAGCAGTCTAACCGGGACCGCCTCGGTTGGAAACACCATATATTTT; cdr3_aa: CASSLTGTASVGNTIYF
d_call: .; clone_size: .; j_call: TRBJ1-5; v_call: TRBV18; cdr3_nt: TGTGCCAGCTCACCAGGGTACGGTCAGCCCCAGCATTTT; cdr3_aa: CASSPGYGQPQHF
d_call: .; clone_size: .; j_call: TRBJ2-7; v_call: TRBV5-1; cdr3_nt: TGCGCCAGCAGCTTTGGACAGACCTACGAGCAGTACTTC; cdr3_aa: CASSFGQTYEQYF
d_call: TRBD1; clone_size: few; j_call: TRBJ1-5; v_call: TRBV19; cdr3_nt: TGTGCCAGTAGACCTACAGGGGCGGATCAGCCCCAGCATTTT; cdr3_aa: CASRPTGADQPQHF
d_call: TRBD2; clone_size: .; j_call: TRBJ2-7; v_call: TRBV7-9; cdr3_nt: TGTGCCAGCAGCCCGGGACTAGCGGGAGCCGTTGTCTACGAGCAGTACTTC; cdr3_aa: CASSPGLAGAVVYEQYF
d_call: TRBD2; clone_size: .; j_call: TRBJ2-5; v_call: TRBV27; cdr3_nt: TGTGCCAGCAGTTGCTGGACTAGCGGGGGCGTAGAGACCCAGTACTTC; cdr3_aa: CASSCWTSGGVETQYF
d_call: TRBD2; clone_size: .; j_call: TRBJ2-3; v_call: TRBV18; cdr3_nt: TGTGCCAGCTCACCACTGGTCACTAGCGGGAGGACAGATACGCAGTATTTT; cdr3_aa: CASSPLVTSGRTDTQYF
d_call: TRBD1; clone_size: .; j_call: TRBJ2-7; v_call: TRBV4-2; cdr3_nt: TGTGCCAGCAGCTCTAGGACAGGGGCCGGGGACGAGCAGTACTTC; cdr3_aa: CASSSRTGAGDEQYF
d_call: .; clone_size: once; j_call: TRBJ1-2; v_call: TRBV5-4; cdr3_nt: TGTGCCAGCACCCGGGGGGCAGGGGTGAACTATGGCTACACCTTC; cdr3_aa: CASTRGAGVNYGYTF
d_call: TRBD1; clone_size: .; j_call: TRBJ1-4; v_call: TRBV9; cdr3_nt: TGTGCCAGCAGCGTCACGGGACAGAAGGGTGAAAAACTGTTTTTT; cdr3_aa: CASSVTGQKGEKLFF
d_call: .; clone_size: .; j_call: TRBJ1-1; v_call: TRBV10-3; cdr3_nt: TGTGCCATCAGTGAGATGGCTGGCATGAACACTGAAGCTTTCTTT; cdr3_aa: CAISEMAGMNTEAFF
d_call: .; clone_size: .; j_call: TRBJ1-1; v_call: TRBV4-2; cdr3_nt: TGTGCCAGCAGCCAATTGAGGGACATTGGGACTGAAGCTTTCTTT; cdr3_aa: CASSQLRDIGTEAFF
d_call: .; clone_size: .; j_call: TRBJ2-7; v_call: TRBV25-1; cdr3_nt: TGTGCCAGCAGCAACAGCTACTACGAGCAGTACTTC; cdr3_aa: CASSNSYYEQYF
d_call: .; clone_size: .; j_call: TRBJ2-5; v_call: TRBV5-6; cdr3_nt: TGTGCCAGCACCCGTGTCGGAAAAGAGACCCAGTACTTC; cdr3_aa: CASTRVGKETQYF
d_call: .; clone_size: .; j_call: TRBJ2-1; v_call: TRBV5-1; cdr3_nt: TGCGCCAGCAGCTTGGCCCGGTCGAGCGGGCAGGCCTACAATGAGCAGTTCTTC; cdr3_aa: CASSLARSSGQAYNEQFF
d_call: .; clone_size: .; j_call: TRBJ2-5; v_call: TRBV6-5; cdr3_nt: TGTGCCAGCAGTTCCCTCCGGGCAGGGCTCCAAGAGACCCAGTACTTC; cdr3_aa: CASSSLRAGLQETQYF
d_call: TRBD1; clone_size: once; j_call: TRBJ1-2; v_call: TRBV5-1; cdr3_nt: TGCGCCAGCAGATTGGGACAGGGGAGCTATGGCTACACCTTC; cdr3_aa: CASRLGQGSYGYTF
d_call: TRBD1; clone_size: .; j_call: TRBJ2-2; v_call: TRBV30; cdr3_nt: TGTGCCTGGAAAAAGGGGGCGCTTACCACCGGGGAGCTGTTTTTT; cdr3_aa: CAWKKGALTTGELFF
d_call: TRBD1; clone_size: .; j_call: TRBJ1-1; v_call: TRBV5-1; cdr3_nt: TGCGCCAGCAGCCGGGGACAGACGAACACTGAAGCTTTCTTT; cdr3_aa: CASSRGQTNTEAFF
d_call: TRBD2; clone_size: .; j_call: TRBJ2-7; v_call: TRBV10-3; cdr3_nt: TGTGCCATCAGCCAGAGCGGGGGGGCCTACGAGCAGTACTTC; cdr3_aa: CAISQSGGAYEQYF
d_call: .; clone_size: .; j_call: TRBJ2-1; v_call: TRBV11-3; cdr3_nt: TGTGCCAGCAATCGGGGGCCTTCAGACAATGAGCAGTTCTTC; cdr3_aa: CASNRGPSDNEQFF
d_call: .; clone_size: .; j_call: TRBJ1-2; v_call: TRBV27; cdr3_nt: TGTGCCAGCAGCCGGGACCGCTCTATCTATGGCTACACCTTC; cdr3_aa: CASSRDRSIYGYTF
d_call: TRBD1; clone_size: .; j_call: TRBJ2-7; v_call: TRBV7-9; cdr3_nt: TGTGCCAGCAGCACTACAGGGGTAACCTACGAGCAGTACTTC; cdr3_aa: CASSTTGVTYEQYF
d_call: .; clone_size: .; j_call: TRBJ1-1; v_call: TRBV14; cdr3_nt: TGTGCCAGCAGCCAATTGCGCTACCAGAACACTGAAGCTTTCTTT; cdr3_aa: CASSQLRYQNTEAFF
d_call: .; clone_size: .; j_call: TRBJ2-7; v_call: TRBV2; cdr3_nt: TGTGCCAGCAAAGTAGGGCAGAGCTCCTACGAGCAGTACTTC; cdr3_aa: CASKVGQSSYEQYF
d_call: .; clone_size: .; j_call: TRBJ2-5; v_call: TRBV7-7; cdr3_nt: TGTGCTAGCAGCTTGTCTAGGGGAAGAGAGACCCAGTACTTC; cdr3_aa: CASSLSRGRETQYF
d_call: .; clone_size: .; j_call: TRBJ1-1; v_call: TRBV15; cdr3_nt: TGTGCCACCAGCAGAGATGGGCAGATGAACACTGAAGCTTTCTTT; cdr3_aa: CATSRDGQMNTEAFF
d_call: .; clone_size: .; j_call: TRBJ1-2; v_call: TRBV6-5; cdr3_nt: TGTGCCAGCAGCCAGTCAGCAGGGGCCAGGGGCTACACCTTC; cdr3_aa: CASSQSAGARGYTF
d_call: .; clone_size: .; j_call: TRBJ2-7; v_call: TRBV7-2; cdr3_nt: TGTGCCAGCAGTGCTAACGGACCTTACGAGCAGTACTTC; cdr3_aa: CASSANGPYEQYF
d_call: .; clone_size: once; j_call: TRBJ2-1; v_call: TRBV19; cdr3_nt: TGTGCCAGTAGTATAGGCGGCAGGGGGGGGTACAATGAGCAGTTCTTC; cdr3_aa: CASSIGGRGGYNEQFF
d_call: TRBD1; clone_size: once; j_call: TRBJ1-1; v_call: TRBV7-6; cdr3_nt: TGTGCCAGCAGGCTAACAGGGGATTCGACTGAAGCTTTCTTT; cdr3_aa: CASRLTGDSTEAFF
d_call: TRBD1; clone_size: .; j_call: TRBJ1-2; v_call: TRBV2; cdr3_nt: TGTGCCAGCAGTGAAGTAATGCAGGGGGGCTATGGCTACACCTTC; cdr3_aa: CASSEVMQGGYGYTF
d_call: .; clone_size: once; j_call: TRBJ1-5; v_call: TRBV19; cdr3_nt: TGTGCCAGTAGTATAGATCGGGATCAGCCCCAGCATTTT; cdr3_aa: CASSIDRDQPQHF
d_call: TRBD1; clone_size: .; j_call: TRBJ1-6; v_call: TRBV19; cdr3_nt: TGTGCCAGTAGTATCACAGGGGGTAGGGATTCACCCCTCCACTTT; cdr3_aa: CASSITGGRDSPLHF
d_call: .; clone_size: once; j_call: TRBJ2-5; v_call: TRBV19; cdr3_nt: TGTGCCACCAGTAACCTCGGACGGGAGACCCAGTACTTC; cdr3_aa: CATSNLGRETQYF
d_call: TRBD1; clone_size: .; j_call: TRBJ2-7; v_call: TRBV7-9; cdr3_nt: TGTGCCAGCAGCTTAGGGGGACAGGTTATTTCCGAGCAGTACTTC; cdr3_aa: CASSLGGQVISEQYF
d_call: .; clone_size: .; j_call: TRBJ1-3; v_call: TRBV19; cdr3_nt: TGTGCCAGTCGGAAAAAAGGGAGCTCTGGAAACACCATATATTTT; cdr3_aa: CASRKKGSSGNTIYF
d_call: TRBD2; clone_size: .; j_call: TRBJ2-3; v_call: TRBV28; cdr3_nt: TGTGCCAGCAGTTTCCTGACTAGCGGGAGCACAGATACGCAGTATTTT; cdr3_aa: CASSFLTSGSTDTQYF
d_call: .; clone_size: .; j_call: TRBJ2-1; v_call: TRBV18; cdr3_nt: TGTGCCAGCTCACCACCTGGGCAGGGAATCGCCAATGAGCAGTTCTTC; cdr3_aa: CASSPPGQGIANEQFF
d_call: .; clone_size: .; j_call: TRBJ2-4; v_call: TRBV4-3; cdr3_nt: TGCGCCAGCAGCCAAGAGGGCAGGGGTAACATTCAGTACTTC; cdr3_aa: CASSQEGRGNIQYF
d_call: TRBD1; clone_size: .; j_call: TRBJ2-7; v_call: TRBV27; cdr3_nt: TGTGCCAGCAGTTTATCCCCAGGGGGCACCTACGAGCAGTACTTC; cdr3_aa: CASSLSPGGTYEQYF
d_call: .; clone_size: .; j_call: TRBJ1-1; v_call: TRBV27; cdr3_nt: TGTGCCAGCAGACTAAGCAGGGGTAGCGGTGAAGCTTTCTTT; cdr3_aa: CASRLSRGSGEAFF
d_call: TRBD1; clone_size: .; j_call: TRBJ1-4; v_call: TRBV7-2; cdr3_nt: TGTGCCAGCAGGGGGACAGGGGTTAATGAAAAACTGTTTTTT; cdr3_aa: CASRGTGVNEKLFF
d_call: TRBD2; clone_size: once; j_call: TRBJ2-2; v_call: TRBV6-5; cdr3_nt: TGTGCCAGCAGTGCCAGCGGGAGCTTCGGGGAGCTGTTTTTT; cdr3_aa: CASSASGSFGELFF
d_call: TRBD1; clone_size: .; j_call: TRBJ1-3; v_call: TRBV19; cdr3_nt: TGTGCCAGTAGTACTACAGGGGGAACTGGAAACACCATATATTTT; cdr3_aa: CASSTTGGTGNTIYF
d_call: .; clone_size: .; j_call: TRBJ1-5; v_call: TRBV7-2; cdr3_nt: TGTGCCAGCAGCCCAGACACGGGCAATCAGCCCCAGCATTTT; cdr3_aa: CASSPDTGNQPQHF
d_call: .; clone_size: .; j_call: TRBJ1-5; v_call: TRBV19; cdr3_nt: TGTGCCAGTACCGGGACATCCAATCAGCCCCAGCATTTT; cdr3_aa: CASTGTSNQPQHF
d_call: TRBD2; clone_size: few; j_call: TRBJ2-1; v_call: TRBV4-2; cdr3_nt: TGTGCCAGCAGCCAAGCTCAGACTAGCGGGAAACGTACTGAGCAGTTCTTC; cdr3_aa: CASSQAQTSGKRTEQFF
d_call: .; clone_size: once; j_call: TRBJ2-3; v_call: TRBV7-9; cdr3_nt: TGTGCCAGTGGTGGGACCATGGGCACAGATACGCAGTATTTT; cdr3_aa: CASGGTMGTDTQYF
d_call: TRBD1; clone_size: .; j_call: TRBJ1-5; v_call: TRBV6-5; cdr3_nt: TGTGCCAGCAGTTGGGACAGGGGGGGCAATCAGCCCCAGCATTTT; cdr3_aa: CASSWDRGGNQPQHF
d_call: .; clone_size: .; j_call: TRBJ2-7; v_call: TRBV28; cdr3_nt: TGTGCCAGCAGTTTTCGTCTCGGCGTCGGTTATCACGAGCAGTACTTC; cdr3_aa: CASSFRLGVGYHEQYF
d_call: TRBD1; clone_size: .; j_call: TRBJ2-5; v_call: TRBV10-3; cdr3_nt: TGTGCCATCAGTGCCACGGGACAGGCCCAAGGGGCCCAGTACTTC; cdr3_aa: CAISATGQAQGAQYF
d_call: TRBD2; clone_size: .; j_call: TRBJ2-7; v_call: TRBV7-8; cdr3_nt: TGTGCCAGCAGCTTAATTATCACTAGCGGGAGTCAATACGAGCAGTACTTC; cdr3_aa: CASSLIITSGSQYEQYF